This is a list of T cell receptor beta chains from one sample in a study of cytomegalovirus exposure and HLA in healthy donors. Sequencing was performed with immunoSEQ multiplex PCR; in TCRdb, only in-frame clones are kept and a portion is missing. The data contain about 160,000 clones, approximately 81% of them singletons. The sequenced sample was PBMCs. Receptor source: a man aged 18 to 29 in good health and CMV-seronegative. The CDR3 runs from the conserved cysteine through the conserved F or W. A D gene is named only where the DNA matches it firmly. The listing skips clone size in some rows; elsewhere it reads once, few, many or a size class.

>-|TRBV18|-|TRBJ2-7
CASSPTVTAHYEQYF
TGTGCCAGCTCCCCCACGGTGACAGCTCACTACGAGCAGTACTTC
>TRBD2|TRBV9|-|TRBJ2-5
CASSVDSGRAQGTQYF
TGTGCCAGCAGCGTAGACAGCGGGAGGGCCCAGGGGACCCAGTACTTC
>-|TRBV2|-|TRBJ2-2
CASKRYNTGELFF
TGTGCCAGCAAGCGGTATAACACCGGGGAGCTGTTTTTT
>-|TRBV6-5|-|TRBJ2-1
CASSYSGGRNEQFF
TGTGCCAGCAGTTACTCGGGGGGACGGAATGAGCAGTTCTTC
>-|TRBV9|-|TRBJ1-2
CASSPGTSFYGYTF
TGTGCCAGCAGCCCGGGGACATCGTTCTATGGCTACACCTTC
>-|TRBV11-3|-|TRBJ2-7
CASSPRRGGELGAYEQYF
TGTGCCAGCAGCCCCAGGCGGGGCGGGGAGCTAGGGGCCTACGAGCAGTACTTC
>TRBD1|TRBV6-6|few|TRBJ1-3
CASRDRVSSGNTIYF
TGTGCCAGCAGGGACAGGGTCAGCTCTGGAAACACCATATATTTT
>TRBD1|TRBV19|-|TRBJ1-1
CASSIGGTGGGEAFF
TGTGCCAGTAGTATAGGTGGGACAGGGGGAGGTGAAGCTTTCTTT
>-|TRBV11-2|-|TRBJ1-1
CASSLGGGMNTEAFF
TGTGCCAGCAGCCTCGGTGGGGGGATGAACACTGAAGCTTTCTTT
>TRBD1|TRBV6-6|-|TRBJ1-2
CASTGPGQGGLIYTF
TGTGCCAGCACCGGACCGGGACAGGGGGGTTTAATCTACACCTTC
>-|TRBV14|-|TRBJ2-1
CASSQEGAWAGVGNEQFF
TGTGCCAGCAGCCAAGAGGGGGCCTGGGCGGGCGTAGGCAATGAGCAGTTCTTC
>-|TRBV5-8|-|TRBJ1-5
CASSLGTGNQPQHF
TGTGCCAGCAGCTTGGGCACAGGGAATCAGCCCCAGCATTTT
>TRBD1|TRBV5-5|-|TRBJ2-1
CASLGTGGYNEQFF
TGTGCCAGCCTGGGGACAGGGGGCTACAATGAGCAGTTCTTC
>-|TRBV4-1|few|TRBJ1-2
CASSQPTGTYGYTF
TGCGCCAGCAGCCAACCGACAGGTACCTATGGCTACACCTTC
>-|TRBV7-9|-|TRBJ2-1
CASQESLTSVSYNEQFF
TGTGCCAGCCAGGAAAGTTTAACGTCCGTCTCCTACAATGAGCAGTTCTTC
>TRBD1|TRBV6-5|few|TRBJ1-1
CASRRNRGWTEAFF
TGTGCCAGCAGGCGAAACAGGGGTTGGACTGAAGCTTTCTTT
>TRBD1|TRBV7-9|-|TRBJ1-4
CSSSPRSGQGPINEKLFF
TGTTCCAGCAGCCCACGCTCGGGACAGGGCCCCATTAATGAAAAACTGTTTTTT
>TRBD2|TRBV5-1|once|TRBJ2-7
CASSLAGGSGVYEQYF
TGCGCCAGCAGCTTGGCCGGGGGTAGCGGGGTCTACGAGCAGTACTTC
>TRBD1|TRBV28|-|TRBJ1-2
CASSLPGTGGNYGYTF
TGTGCCAGCAGTTTACCCGGGACAGGGGGCAACTATGGCTACACCTTC
>-|TRBV7-9|-|TRBJ1-4
CASRSGERLFF
TGTGCCAGCAGGTCGGGGGAGCGACTGTTTTTT
>-|TRBV19|-|TRBJ1-2
CASSVPMTASGYTF
TGTGCCAGTAGTGTACCCATGACAGCTTCTGGCTACACCTTC
>-|TRBV18|-|TRBJ2-7
CASSQGDWYEQYF
TGTGCCAGCTCACAGGGGGATTGGTACGAGCAGTACTTC
>TRBD1|TRBV13|-|TRBJ2-7
CASSSAGTETYEQYF
TGTGCCAGCAGCTCGGCCGGGACAGAGACCTACGAGCAGTACTTC
>TRBD2|TRBV7-9|-|TRBJ2-5
CSSSSSGGAETQYF
TGTTCCAGCAGCTCAAGCGGGGGGGCAGAGACCCAGTACTTC
>-|TRBV28|once|TRBJ2-4
CASSYPTREAPVAKNIQYF
TGTGCCAGCAGTTACCCGACTAGGGAGGCCCCAGTAGCCAAAAACATTCAGTACTTC
>-|TRBV4-3|-|TRBJ2-3
CASSQFGASSTDTQYF
TGCGCCAGCAGCCAATTTGGGGCTTCTAGCACAGATACGCAGTATTTT
>TRBD1|TRBV6-5|-|TRBJ1-5
CASSPGGSNQPQHF
TGTGCCAGCAGTCCAGGGGGAAGCAATCAGCCCCAGCATTTT